The 16 T cell receptor beta chains below come from one sample, sequenced in a study of blood T cell repertoires in COVID-19. The table came from immunoSEQ multiplex PCR; TCRdb's copy has only in-frame clones and leaves some out. The table lists fewer than 350,000 clones, approximately 87% of them singletons. The specimen was peripheral blood. The source is a woman aged 25 to 39 with COVID-19, enrolled during active disease.

The J gene is TRBJ1-2, the V gene TRBV7-8; D uncertain. The CDR3 contains 15 residues. The germline V gene encodes CDR1 SGHVS and CDR2 FQNEAQ. The V end was cut by 1 base, the J end by 2 bases, with 11 bases between. The CDR3 coding sequence is TGTGCCAGCAGCTTAGGCGGCAGCTCAAACTATGGCTACACCTTC. Encoded protein: CASSLGGSSNYGYTF.

This chain joins TRBV19 and TRBJ2-7; weak D call: TRBD2 (5 bases). This CDR3 is built from 16 residues. CDR1 is LNHDA, CDR2 SQIVND, per germline (reference sequence). The V and J ends lost 0 bases and 1 base respectively, with 13 bases between them. The CDR3 is CASSIEMMAGSYEQYF. CDR3 bases: TGTGCCAGTAGTATAGAAATGATGGCGGGTTCCTACGAGCAGTACTTC.

The chain uses TRBV6-5 and TRBJ2-7, with D possibly TRBD2 on 5 matching bases. The CDR3 contains 13 residues. Trimming cost V 10 bases and J 1 base, with 14 bases left between them. Germline loops: CDR1 MNHEY, CDR2 SVGAGI. CDR3 in amino acids: CATTYGVSYEQYF. The CDR3 nucleotides are TGTGCCACTACTTACGGGGTTTCCTACGAGCAGTACTTC.

This chain connects TRBV6-5 to TRBJ2-1, with TRBD1 identical over 9 bases. The CDR3 has 15 residues. In germline, CDR1 is MNHEY, CDR2 SVGAGI. V shed 6 bases, J shed 2 bases, and the junction held 5 bases outside the gene matches. The CDR3 DNA is TGTGCCAGCAGGCCACAGGGGGCCCCCTACAATGAGCAGTTCTTC. Encoded protein: CASRPQGAPYNEQFF.

This chain connects TRBV11-2 to TRBJ1-4; maybe TRBD1 (6 bases). The CDR3 has 14 residues. Germline V gene lookup returns CDR1 SGHAT and CDR2 FQNNGV. Trimming took 6 bases from V and 4 from J, leaving 12 bases between them. The CDR3 DNA sequence: TGTGCCAGCAGGAGTACAGGGTATAATGAAAAACTGTTTTTT. It yields the protein CASRSTGYNEKLFF.

This chain connects TRBV19 to TRBJ1-2; 8 bases are shared with TRBD1. V lost 9 bases and J lost 8; bases outside the gene matches: 14. The CDR3 is 14 amino acids. Germline V gives CDR1 LNHDA, CDR2 SQIVND (reference sequence). The CDR3 nucleotides read TGTGCCAGCCGACCGAGGGACAGGTGGTTAGGCTACACCTTC. Translated, it gives CASRPRDRWLGYTF. The entire variable domain, with the rest obtained from reference TRBV19 and TRBJ1-2, is as follows: DGGITQSPKYLFRKEGQNVTLSCEQNLNHDAMYWYRQDPGQGLRLIYYSQIVNDFQKGDIAEGYSVSREKKESFPLTVTSAQKNPTAFYLCASRPRDRWLGYTFGSGTRLTVV.

This rearrangement joins TRBV9 to TRBJ1-1; D might be TRBD1 (6 bases). Germline values: CDR1 SGDLS, CDR2 YYNGEE. Trimming took off 4 bases at V and 5 bases at J, with 15 bases between the two ends. The CDR3 sequence is 14 residues long. CDR3: CASSPPQGFTEAFF. In nucleotides, the CDR3 is TGTGCCAGCAGCCCACCTCAGGGGTTTACTGAAGCTTTCTTT.

The chain combines TRBV19 with TRBJ2-3; D possibly corresponds to TRBD2 (6 bases). The CDR3 length is 16 residues. Looked up from germline, CDR1 is LNHDA and CDR2 is SQIVND (reference sequence). The V end was cut by 0 bases, the J end by 2 bases, with 12 bases between. CDR3 region: CASSIEVAAFTDTQYF. CDR3 in DNA: TGTGCCAGTAGTATAGAGGTAGCGGCTTTCACAGATACGCAGTATTTT.

V usage is TRBV9 and J usage is TRBJ2-2, with TRBD1 matching over 9 bases. This CDR3 contains 16 residues. After removal of 0 bases from V and 4 bases from J, the junction contained 4 bases not matched to a gene. CDR1 and CDR2 (germline): SGDLS, YYNGEE. The CDR3 nucleotides read TGTGCCAGCAGCGTAGTAGGGACAGGGCCCACCGGGGAGCTGTTTTTT. This codes for CASSVVGTGPTGELFF.

This chain connects TRBV2 to TRBJ2-1; 11 bases are a match to TRBD1. Germline V gene sequence: CDR1 SNHLY, CDR2 FYNNEI. Trimming cost V 8 bases and J 1 base; bases outside gene matches: 4. CDR3 length equals 15 residues. DNA of the CDR3: TGTGCCAGCGGGGGACAGGGGGGGTCCTACAATGAGCAGTTCTTC. It encodes CASGGQGGSYNEQFF. Full variable domain (outside the CDR3, taken from reference TRBV2 and TRBJ2-1): EPEVTQTPSHQVTQMGQEVILRCVPISNHLYFYWYRQILGQKVEFLVSFYNNEISEKSEIFDDQFSVERPDGSNFTLKIRSTKLEDSAMYFCASGGQGGSYNEQFFGPGTRLTVL.

The chain links TRBV6-5 to TRBJ1-1; D remains unclear. This CDR3 comprises 13 residues. V was clipped by 8 bases and J by 0 bases, with 10 bases between them. Germline values: CDR1 MNHEY, CDR2 SVGAGI. The CDR3 DNA is TGTGCCAGCCGGGGAGGGCTGAACACTGAAGCTTTCTTT. Residues: CASRGGLNTEAFF.

The chain couples TRBV25-1 to TRBJ2-6, with a weak D call TRBD1 (5 bases). V was cut by 2 bases and J by 2 bases, with 10 bases left in between. CDR3 size: 16 residues. Looked up from germline, CDR1 is MGHDK and CDR2 is SYGVNS. The CDR3 loop reads CASSENLGAGANVLTF. Here the CDR3 DNA reads TGTGCCAGCAGTGAAAATCTAGGGGCTGGGGCCAACGTCCTGACTTTC.

The V and J genes are TRBV27 and TRBJ1-1; D is perhaps TRBD1 (5 bases). V gave up 4 bases and J gave up 4 bases, with 19 bases separating them. The CDR3 has 16 amino acids. Germline CDR1 reads MNHEY; CDR2 reads SMNVEV (reference sequence). The CDR3 bases are TGTGCCAGCAGTTGGGGGGGGAAGGGAATGAGCACTGAAGCTTTCTTT. Encoded protein: CASSWGGKGMSTEAFF.

The chain couples TRBV18 to TRBJ1-6, with 9 bases aligning to TRBD1. The CDR3 has 14 amino acids. The V gene end was trimmed by 3 bases and the J gene end by 9 bases; junction bases not matched to a gene: 3. Per germline, CDR1 KGHSH and CDR2 LQKENI. The CDR3 reads CASSPRQGGSPLHF. The CDR3, as DNA: TGTGCCAGCTCACCCAGACAGGGGGGTTCACCCCTCCACTTT.

DNA of the CDR3: TGTGCCAGTACCCCCCTAGCGGGGGCACAAGAGACCCAGTACTTC. It encodes CASTPLAGAQETQYF. The rearrangement joins TRBV19 to TRBJ2-5; 10 bases line up with TRBD2. Germline V gene data show CDR1 as LNHDA and CDR2 as SQIVND (reference sequence). The CDR3 extends over 15 amino acids. Losses at the gene ends were 7 bases for V and 2 bases for J; bases not matched to a gene: 7.

The rearrangement joins TRBV25-1 to TRBJ2-5; D is perhaps TRBD1 (6 bases). This CDR3 is built from 14 residues. Deletions cut 3 bases from V and 3 bases from J, with 11 bases between. Germline V gene data show CDR1 as MGHDK and CDR2 as SYGVNS. The CDR3 DNA sequence: TGTGCCAGCAGTGACCGTGAGGGGGAAGAGACCCAGTACTTC. Protein sequence: CASSDREGEETQYF. The full variable domain, with the rest looked up from reference TRBV25-1 and TRBJ2-5, is EADIYQTPRYLVIGTGKKITLECSQTMGHDKMYWYQQDPGMELHLIHYSYGVNSTEKGDLSSESTVSRIRTEHFPLTLESARPSHTSQYLCASSDREGEETQYFGPGTRLLVL.